This T cell receptor (beta chain) stems from a study of blood T cell repertoires in COVID-19 (dated by TCRdb to 2018 to 2021). General notes on the study: Samples from collaborators originated in the United States, Italy and Spain and spanned both the acute and convalescent phases of COVID-19. The prospective study material was composed of cDNA or gDNA derived from T cells, B-cell-depleted T cells, or PBMCs. Subjects who had been exposed to COVID-19, were actively infected with it, or had recovered from it provided the deeply sampled blood TCRbeta repertoires that made up the dataset. The sample metadata nearly always contained a de-identified subject ID, COVID-19 status, age in years and sex. The samples were drawn from the first 160 participants of the ongoing ImmuneRACE study and from more than 1,000 subjects provided by 6 global collaborators. The repertoires were released in a freely available public database meant as a resource for research on the immune response to SARS-CoV-2. Where available, HLA class I and class II types were taken from metadata supplied by the sample provider and were not determined by assay-based typing. Here is what the overall study found, with its caveats: The quantity of clinical and demographic metadata differed by source and by participant and was supplied without curation.

TCRbeta CDR3 regions were amplified from genomic DNA using the immunoSEQ Assay, a bias-controlled multiplex PCR. The source study handled its data this way. Nucleated cell counts per sample were estimated from amplification of reference gene primers within the assay. To quantify the absolute abundance of each unique TCRbeta CDR3 rearrangement, sequence reads were collapsed and filtered. For each sample, productive Simpson clonality was calculated as the square root of Simpson's diversity index across productive rearrangements. Held by TCRdb, this immuneACCESS table contains in-frame sequences only and omits some clones. Under half of the omission traces to an unresolved V gene where checked; the cause of the rest is unknown. The DNA gave D and trimming, while V, J and clone size come from that table. This sample has about 160,000 clones in its table, and 84% of those were observed once. In total, the top ten clones hold under 2.5% of the sample.

Whole blood was collected in K2EDTA tubes by collaborating institutions according to the institutions' own protocols. For TCRbeta analysis, collaborator samples were shipped as frozen whole blood, as isolated PBMCs, or as DNA extracted from either sample type. Per the germline V gene, SGHDT is the CDR1 and YYEEEE is the CDR2. From cysteine to phenylalanine, the CDR3 is 15 amino acids long. This entry keeps only the CDR3 DNA: 45 bases, framed from base 1. From V the trimming removes 0 bases and from J it removes 3 bases, while the gene matches leave 4 bases of the junction unaccounted for. As to this clone: What this receptor recognizes is not known. Base qualities are missing; no much larger clone stands one base away.

The sequenced sample was peripheral blood. The chain is assembled from TRBV5-6 and TRBJ2-7; 9 middle bases align to TRBD1. The TCR originated in a man between 65 and 79 years old with acute or convalescent COVID-19. The CDR3 protein: CASSLALTGGYEQYF. The DNA reads TGTGCCAGCAGCTTGGCTCTGACAGGGGGCTACGAGCAGTACTTC.